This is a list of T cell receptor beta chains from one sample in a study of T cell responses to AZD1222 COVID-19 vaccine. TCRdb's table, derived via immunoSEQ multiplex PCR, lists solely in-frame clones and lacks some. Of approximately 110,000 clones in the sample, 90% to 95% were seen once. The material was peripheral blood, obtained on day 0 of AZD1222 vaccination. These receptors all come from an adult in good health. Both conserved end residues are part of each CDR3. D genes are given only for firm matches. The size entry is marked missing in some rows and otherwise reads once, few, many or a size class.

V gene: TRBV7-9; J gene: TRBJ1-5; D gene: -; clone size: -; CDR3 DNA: TGTGCCAGCAGGCCAAACGCGGATCAGCCCCAGCATTTT; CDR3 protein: CASRPNADQPQHF
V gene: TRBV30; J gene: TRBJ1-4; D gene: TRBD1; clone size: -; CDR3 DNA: TGTGCCGGGGACAGTTTTGAAAAACTGTTTTTT; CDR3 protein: CAGDSFEKLFF
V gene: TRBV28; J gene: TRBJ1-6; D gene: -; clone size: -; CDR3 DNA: TGTGCCAGCAGTTTCCCGCAGGGGTATAATTCACCCCTCCACTTT; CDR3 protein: CASSFPQGYNSPLHF
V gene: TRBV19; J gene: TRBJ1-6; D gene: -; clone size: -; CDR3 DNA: TGTGCCAGTAGTCCAGACAGTAATTCACCCCTCCACTTT; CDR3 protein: CASSPDSNSPLHF
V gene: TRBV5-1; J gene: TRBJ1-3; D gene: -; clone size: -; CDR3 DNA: TGCGCCAGCAGCTTGGACAGCTCTGGAAACACCATATATTTT; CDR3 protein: CASSLDSSGNTIYF
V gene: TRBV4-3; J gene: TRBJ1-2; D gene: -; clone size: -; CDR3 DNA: TGCGCCAGCAGCAGCAGGGATGGCTACACCTTC; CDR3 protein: CASSSRDGYTF
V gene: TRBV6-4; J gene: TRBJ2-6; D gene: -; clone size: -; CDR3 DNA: TGTGCCAGCGCCTTTTCCCCAGGCGCTGGGGCCAACGTCCTGACTTTC; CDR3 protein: CASAFSPGAGANVLTF
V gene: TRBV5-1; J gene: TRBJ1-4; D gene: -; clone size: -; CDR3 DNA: TGCGCCAGCAGCTTACAATCGCCAGGGGAAAAACTGTTTTTT; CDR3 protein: CASSLQSPGEKLFF
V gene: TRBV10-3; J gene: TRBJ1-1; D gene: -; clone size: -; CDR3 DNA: TGTGCCATCAAAGACACAGCGAACACTGAAGCTTTCTTT; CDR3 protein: CAIKDTANTEAFF
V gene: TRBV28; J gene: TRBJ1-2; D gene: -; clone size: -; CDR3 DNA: TGTGCCAGCAGTTTCAGACTACGGGACTACACCTTC; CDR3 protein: CASSFRLRDYTF
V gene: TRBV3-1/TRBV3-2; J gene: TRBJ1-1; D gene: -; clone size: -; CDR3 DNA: TGTGCCAGCAGACGGGACCTGGGGAACACTGAAGCTTTCTTT; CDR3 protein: CASRRDLGNTEAFF
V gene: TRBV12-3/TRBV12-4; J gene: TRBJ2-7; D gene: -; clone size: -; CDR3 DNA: TGTGCCAGCAGTTCCACGACCTTTTACGAGCAGTACTTC; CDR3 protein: CASSSTTFYEQYF
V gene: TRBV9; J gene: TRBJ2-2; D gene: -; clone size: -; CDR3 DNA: TGTGCCAGCAGCGTAGGGGCTAGCGACACCGGGGAGCTGTTTTTT; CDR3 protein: CASSVGASDTGELFF
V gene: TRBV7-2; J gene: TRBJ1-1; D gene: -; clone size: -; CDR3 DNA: TGTGCCAGCAGCTTAAATAGGCGCGGAACTTCGAACACTGAAGCTTTCTTT; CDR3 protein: CASSLNRRGTSNTEAFF
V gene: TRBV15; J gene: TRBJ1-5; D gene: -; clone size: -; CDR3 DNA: TGTGCCACCAGCAGAGTATTTTTTGGGCGGGGATATAGCAATCAGCCCCAGCATTTT; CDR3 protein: CATSRVFFGRGYSNQPQHF
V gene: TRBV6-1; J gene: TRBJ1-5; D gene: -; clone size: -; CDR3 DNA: TGTGCCAGCAGTGAGGGGAAGATTTCTTATAGCAATCAGCCCCAGCATTTT; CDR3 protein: CASSEGKISYSNQPQHF
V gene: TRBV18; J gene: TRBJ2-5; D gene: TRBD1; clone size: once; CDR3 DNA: TGTGCCAGCTCACTTCAAGGACAGGGGAAAGAGACCCAGTACTTC; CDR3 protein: CASSLQGQGKETQYF
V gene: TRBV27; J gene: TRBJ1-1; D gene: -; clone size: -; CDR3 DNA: TGTGCCAGCAGTTTCTGGGGTCGACAGTATGAAGCTTTCTTT; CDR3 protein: CASSFWGRQYEAFF
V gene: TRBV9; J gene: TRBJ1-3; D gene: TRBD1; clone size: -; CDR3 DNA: TGTGCCAGCAGCGTATCCGGGACAGGGAATTCTGGAAACACCATATATTTT; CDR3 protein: CASSVSGTGNSGNTIYF
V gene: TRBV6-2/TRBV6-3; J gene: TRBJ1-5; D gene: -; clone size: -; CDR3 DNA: TGTGCCAGCAGTTCAGGGATGCCCCAGCATTTT; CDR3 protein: CASSSGMPQHF
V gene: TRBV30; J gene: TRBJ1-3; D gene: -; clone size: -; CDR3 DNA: TGTGCCTGGAGTGTACTGCGCTCTGGAAACACCATATATTTT; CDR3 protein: CAWSVLRSGNTIYF
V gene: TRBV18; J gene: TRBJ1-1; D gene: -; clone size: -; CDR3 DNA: TGTGCCAGCTCACCAAAGGGCAGATCCATGAACACTGAAGCTTTCTTT; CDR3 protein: CASSPKGRSMNTEAFF
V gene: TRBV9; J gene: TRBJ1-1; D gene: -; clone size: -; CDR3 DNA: TGTGCCAGCAGCACGCGTGCCATGAACACTGAAGCTTTCTTT; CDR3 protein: CASSTRAMNTEAFF
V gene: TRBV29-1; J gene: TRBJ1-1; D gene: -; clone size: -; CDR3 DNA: TGCAGCGTTGAGGTACAGGGGAACACTGAAGCTTTCTTT; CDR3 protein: CSVEVQGNTEAFF
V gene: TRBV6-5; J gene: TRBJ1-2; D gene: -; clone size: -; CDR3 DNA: TGTGCCAGCACCCTACACGGTGGCGACACCTATGGCTACACCTTC; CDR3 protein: CASTLHGGDTYGYTF
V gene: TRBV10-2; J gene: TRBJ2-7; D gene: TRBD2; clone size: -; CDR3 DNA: TGCGCCAGCAGTGTATATAGCGGGACGAGCTACGAGCAGTACTTC; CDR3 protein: CASSVYSGTSYEQYF
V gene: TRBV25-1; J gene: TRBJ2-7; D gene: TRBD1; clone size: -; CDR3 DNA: TGTGCCAGCAGTCTCGTCCGGGACAGGGGAAACGAGCAGTACTTC; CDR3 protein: CASSLVRDRGNEQYF
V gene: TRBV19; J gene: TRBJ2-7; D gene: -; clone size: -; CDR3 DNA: TGTGCCAGTAGCCTGATTGACAGCTACGAGCAGTACTTC; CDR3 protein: CASSLIDSYEQYF
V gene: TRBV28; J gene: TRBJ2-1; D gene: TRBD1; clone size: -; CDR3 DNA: TGTGCCAGCAGTGATGACAGGGGACCCTACAATGAGCAGTTCTTC; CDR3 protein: CASSDDRGPYNEQFF
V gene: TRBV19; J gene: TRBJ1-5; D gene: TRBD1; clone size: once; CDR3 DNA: TGTGCCAGTAGGAACAGGGGCAGCAATCAGCCCCAGCATTTT; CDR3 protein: CASRNRGSNQPQHF
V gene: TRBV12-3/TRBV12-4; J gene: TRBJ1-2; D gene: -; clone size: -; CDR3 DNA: TGTGCCAGCAGGTCCGGGACGGGCTATGGCTACACCTTC; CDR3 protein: CASRSGTGYGYTF
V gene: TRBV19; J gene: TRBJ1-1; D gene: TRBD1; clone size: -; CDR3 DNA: TGTGCCAGTAGTATGGGCAGGGGGGATTGGACTGAAGCTTTCTTT; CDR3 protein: CASSMGRGDWTEAFF
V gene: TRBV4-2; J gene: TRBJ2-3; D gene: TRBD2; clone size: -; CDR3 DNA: TGTGCCAGCAGTCCACTCGAGCGGGAGTTTGTAGATACGCAGTATTTT; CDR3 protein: CASSPLEREFVDTQYF
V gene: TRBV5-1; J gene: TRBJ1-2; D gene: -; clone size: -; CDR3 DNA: TGCGCCAGCAGCTTGGCGGGCAGGACCTACTATGGCTACACCTTC; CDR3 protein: CASSLAGRTYYGYTF
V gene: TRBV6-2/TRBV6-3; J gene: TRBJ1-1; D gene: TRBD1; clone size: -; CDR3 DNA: TGTGCCAGCAGTTACCCGGCAGGGGGCAGTTCTGAAGCTTTCTTT; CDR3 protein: CASSYPAGGSSEAFF
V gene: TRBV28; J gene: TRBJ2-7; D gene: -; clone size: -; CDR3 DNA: TGTGCCAGCAGGTCCGGGGTTCAAAGTTTCAACGAGCAGTACTTC; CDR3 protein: CASRSGVQSFNEQYF
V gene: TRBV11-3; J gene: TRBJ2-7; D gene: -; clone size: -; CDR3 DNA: TGTGCCAGCAGCTTAGATGGATACGAGCAGTACTTC; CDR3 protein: CASSLDGYEQYF
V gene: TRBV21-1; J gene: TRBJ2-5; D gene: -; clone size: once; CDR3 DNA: TGTGCCAGCAGCAAAGGGGCTAGCGGGACGAAAGAGACCCAGTACTTC; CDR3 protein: CASSKGASGTKETQYF
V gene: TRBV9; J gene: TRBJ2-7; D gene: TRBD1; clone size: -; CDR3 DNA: TGTGCCAGCTCAGGAGGACAGGGGGCAACCTACGAGCAGTACTTC; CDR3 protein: CASSGGQGATYEQYF
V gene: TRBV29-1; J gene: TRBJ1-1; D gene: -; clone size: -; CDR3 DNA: TGCAGCGAGTCGGTTCAAGGCCGGAACACTGAAGCTTTCTTT; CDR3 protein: CSESVQGRNTEAFF
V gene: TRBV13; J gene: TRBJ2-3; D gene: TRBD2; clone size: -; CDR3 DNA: TGTGCCAGCAGCTTAGGCGGGGGGGTTGGGAAAGATACGCAGTATTTT; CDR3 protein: CASSLGGGVGKDTQYF
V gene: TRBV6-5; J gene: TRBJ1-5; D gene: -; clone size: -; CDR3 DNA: TGTGCCAGCGACCTCGAGCGTCATAGCAATCAGCCCCAGCATTTT; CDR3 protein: CASDLERHSNQPQHF
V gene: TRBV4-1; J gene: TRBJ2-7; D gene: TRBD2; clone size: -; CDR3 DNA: TGCGCCAGCAGCCGGACTAGCGGATCCTACGAGCAGTACTTC; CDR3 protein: CASSRTSGSYEQYF
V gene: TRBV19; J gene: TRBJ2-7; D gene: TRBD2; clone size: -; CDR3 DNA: TGTGCCAGTAGTAGAGGGCTAGCGGCGCACGAGCAGTACTTC; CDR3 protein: CASSRGLAAHEQYF
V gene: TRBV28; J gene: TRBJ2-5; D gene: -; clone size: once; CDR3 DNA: TGTGCCAGCACCCCCCGAAGCAGGGAAGAGACCCAGTACTTC; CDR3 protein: CASTPRSREETQYF
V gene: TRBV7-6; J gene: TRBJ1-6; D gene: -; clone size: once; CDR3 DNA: TGTGCCAGCAGCTTTTCCGGGCCCGGCTCCTATAATTCACCCCTCCACTTT; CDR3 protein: CASSFSGPGSYNSPLHF
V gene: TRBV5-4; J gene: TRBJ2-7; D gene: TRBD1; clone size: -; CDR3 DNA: TGTGCCAGCAGCCACACAGGGGGAAGAAACGAGCAGTACTTC; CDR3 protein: CASSHTGGRNEQYF
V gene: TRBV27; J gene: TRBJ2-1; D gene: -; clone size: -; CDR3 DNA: TGTGCCAGCAGCCCCCTTGGGGGCGGCTATGAGCAGTTCTTC; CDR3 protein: CASSPLGGGYEQFF
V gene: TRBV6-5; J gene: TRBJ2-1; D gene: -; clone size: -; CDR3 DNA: TGTGCCAGCAGTTACTCGCTGGACGTGAGTTACAATGAGCAGTTCTTC; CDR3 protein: CASSYSLDVSYNEQFF
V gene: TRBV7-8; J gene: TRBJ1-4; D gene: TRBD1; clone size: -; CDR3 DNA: TGTGCCAGCAGCCCGGACAGGGTTAATGAAAAACTGTTTTTT; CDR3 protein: CASSPDRVNEKLFF
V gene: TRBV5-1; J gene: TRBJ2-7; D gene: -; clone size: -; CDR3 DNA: TGCGCCAGCAGCTTGGACGGGGGACGTTACGAGCAGTACTTC; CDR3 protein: CASSLDGGRYEQYF
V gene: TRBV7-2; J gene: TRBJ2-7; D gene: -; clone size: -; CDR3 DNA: TGTGCCAGCAGCTTAGGTCACCAAAGGGTCGAGCAGTACTTC; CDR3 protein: CASSLGHQRVEQYF